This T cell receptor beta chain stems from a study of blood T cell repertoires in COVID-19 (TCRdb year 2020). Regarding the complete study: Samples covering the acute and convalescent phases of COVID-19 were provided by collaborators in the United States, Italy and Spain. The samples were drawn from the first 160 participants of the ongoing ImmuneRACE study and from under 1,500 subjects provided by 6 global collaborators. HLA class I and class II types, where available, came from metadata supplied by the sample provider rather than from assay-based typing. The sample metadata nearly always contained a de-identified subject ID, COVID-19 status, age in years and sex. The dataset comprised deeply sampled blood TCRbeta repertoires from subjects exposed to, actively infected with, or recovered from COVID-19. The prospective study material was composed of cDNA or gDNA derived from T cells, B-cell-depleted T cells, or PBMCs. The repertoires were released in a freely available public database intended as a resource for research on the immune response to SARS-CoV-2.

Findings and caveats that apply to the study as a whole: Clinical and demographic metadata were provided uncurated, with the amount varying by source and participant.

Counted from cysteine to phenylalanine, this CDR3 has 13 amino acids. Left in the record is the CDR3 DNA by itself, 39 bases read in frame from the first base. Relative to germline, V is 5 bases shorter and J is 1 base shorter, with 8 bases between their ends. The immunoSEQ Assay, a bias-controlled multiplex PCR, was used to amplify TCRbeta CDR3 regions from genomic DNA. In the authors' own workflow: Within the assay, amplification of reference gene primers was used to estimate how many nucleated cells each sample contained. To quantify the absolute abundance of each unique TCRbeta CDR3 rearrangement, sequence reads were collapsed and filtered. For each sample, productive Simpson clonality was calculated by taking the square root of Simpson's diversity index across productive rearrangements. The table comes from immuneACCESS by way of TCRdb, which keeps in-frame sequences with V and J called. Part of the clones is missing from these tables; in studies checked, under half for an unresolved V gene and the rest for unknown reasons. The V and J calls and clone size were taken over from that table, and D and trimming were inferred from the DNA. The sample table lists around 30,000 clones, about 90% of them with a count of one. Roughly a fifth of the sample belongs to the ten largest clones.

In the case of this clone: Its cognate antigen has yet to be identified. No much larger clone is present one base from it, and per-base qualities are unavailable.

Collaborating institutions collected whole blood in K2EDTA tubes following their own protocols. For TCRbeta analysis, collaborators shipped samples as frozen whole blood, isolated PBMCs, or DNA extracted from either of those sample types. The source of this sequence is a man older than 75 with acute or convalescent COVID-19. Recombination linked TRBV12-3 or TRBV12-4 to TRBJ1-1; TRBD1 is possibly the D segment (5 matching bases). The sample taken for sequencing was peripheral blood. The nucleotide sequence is TGTGCCAGCAGTCCTACAGGGAACACTGAAGCTTTCTTT. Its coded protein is CASSPTGNTEAFF.